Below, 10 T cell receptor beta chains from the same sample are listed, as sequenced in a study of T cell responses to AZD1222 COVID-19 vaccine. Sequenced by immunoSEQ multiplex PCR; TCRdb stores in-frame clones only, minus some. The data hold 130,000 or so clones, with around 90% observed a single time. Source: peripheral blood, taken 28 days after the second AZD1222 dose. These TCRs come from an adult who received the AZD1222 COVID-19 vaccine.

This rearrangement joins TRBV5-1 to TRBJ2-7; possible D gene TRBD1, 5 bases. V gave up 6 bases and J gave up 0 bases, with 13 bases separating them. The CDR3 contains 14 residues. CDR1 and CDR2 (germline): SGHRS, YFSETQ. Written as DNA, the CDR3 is TGCGCCAGCAAAGTAGACAGCCTCTCCTACGAGCAGTACTTC. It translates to CASKVDSLSYEQYF. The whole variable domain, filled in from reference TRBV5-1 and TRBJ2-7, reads KAGVTQTPRYLIKTRGQQVTLSCSPISGHRSVSWYQQTPGQGLQFLFEYFSETQRNKGNFPGRFSGRQFSNSRSEMNVSTLELGDSALYLCASKVDSLSYEQYFGPGTRLTVT.

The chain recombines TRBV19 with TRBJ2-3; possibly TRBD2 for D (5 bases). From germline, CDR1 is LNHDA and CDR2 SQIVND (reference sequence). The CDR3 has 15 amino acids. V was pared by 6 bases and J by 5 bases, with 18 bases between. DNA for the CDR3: TGTGCCAGTAGCTTAGTAGGTCCTCGGGGAGATACGCAGTATTTT. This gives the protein CASSLVGPRGDTQYF.

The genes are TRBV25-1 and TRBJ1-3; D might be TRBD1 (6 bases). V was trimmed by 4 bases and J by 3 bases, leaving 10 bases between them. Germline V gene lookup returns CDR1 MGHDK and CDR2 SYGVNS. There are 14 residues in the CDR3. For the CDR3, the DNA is TGTGCCAGCAGTGCCCACAGGGATGGAAACACCATATATTTT. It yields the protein CASSAHRDGNTIYF.

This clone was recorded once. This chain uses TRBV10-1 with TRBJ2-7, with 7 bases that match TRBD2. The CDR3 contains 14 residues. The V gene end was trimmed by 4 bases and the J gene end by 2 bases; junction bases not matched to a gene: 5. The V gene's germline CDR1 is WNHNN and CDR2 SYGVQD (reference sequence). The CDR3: CASSVGRSTYEQYF. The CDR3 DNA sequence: TGCGCCAGCAGTGTCGGGAGGAGTACCTACGAGCAGTACTTC.

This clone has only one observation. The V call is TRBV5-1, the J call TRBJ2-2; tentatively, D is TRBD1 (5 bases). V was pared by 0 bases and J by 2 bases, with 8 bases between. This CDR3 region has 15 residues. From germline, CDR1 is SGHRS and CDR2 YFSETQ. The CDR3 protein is CASSLDWGNTGELFF. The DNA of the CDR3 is TGCGCCAGCAGCTTGGACTGGGGCAACACCGGGGAGCTGTTTTTT.

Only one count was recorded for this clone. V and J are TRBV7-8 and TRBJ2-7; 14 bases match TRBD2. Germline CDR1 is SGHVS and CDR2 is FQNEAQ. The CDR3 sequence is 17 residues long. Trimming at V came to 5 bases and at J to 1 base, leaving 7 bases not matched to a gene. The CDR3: CASSLGLAGGLSYEQYF. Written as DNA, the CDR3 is TGTGCCAGCAGCCTAGGACTAGCGGGGGGTCTTTCCTACGAGCAGTACTTC.

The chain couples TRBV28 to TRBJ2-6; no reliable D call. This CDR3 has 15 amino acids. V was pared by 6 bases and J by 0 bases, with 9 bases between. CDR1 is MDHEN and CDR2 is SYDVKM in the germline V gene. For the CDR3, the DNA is TGTGCCAGCAGCGGCAGTCTCTCTGGGGCCAACGTCCTGACTTTC. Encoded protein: CASSGSLSGANVLTF.

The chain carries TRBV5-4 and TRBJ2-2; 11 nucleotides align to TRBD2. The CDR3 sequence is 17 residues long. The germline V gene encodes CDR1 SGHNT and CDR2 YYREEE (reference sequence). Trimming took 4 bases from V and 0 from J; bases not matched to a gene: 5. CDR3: CASSPGLAEANTGELFF. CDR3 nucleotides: TGTGCCAGCAGCCCGGGACTAGCGGAGGCGAACACCGGGGAGCTGTTTTTT. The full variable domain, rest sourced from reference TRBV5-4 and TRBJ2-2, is ETGVTQSPTHLIKTRGQQVTLRCSSQSGHNTVSWYQQALGQGPQFIFQYYREEENGRGNFPPRFSGLQFPNYSSELNVNALELDDSALYLCASSPGLAEANTGELFFGEGSRLTVL.

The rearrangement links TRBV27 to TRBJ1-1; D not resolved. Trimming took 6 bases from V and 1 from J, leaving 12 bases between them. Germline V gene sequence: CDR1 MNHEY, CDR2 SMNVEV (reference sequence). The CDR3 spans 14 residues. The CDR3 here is CASSHRTANTEAFF. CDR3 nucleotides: TGTGCCAGCAGCCATAGAACAGCGAACACTGAAGCTTTCTTT.

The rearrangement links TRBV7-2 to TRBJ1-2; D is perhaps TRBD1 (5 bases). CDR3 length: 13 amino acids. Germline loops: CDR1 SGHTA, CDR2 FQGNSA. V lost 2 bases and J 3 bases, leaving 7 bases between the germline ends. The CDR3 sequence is CASSLRGDYGYTF. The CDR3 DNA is TGTGCCAGCAGCTTAAGGGGAGACTATGGCTACACCTTC.